The sample holds a few counts of the clone carrying this T cell receptor (beta chain). The antigen remains unidentified. V shed 1 base and J shed 1 base, with 9 bases lying between them. The germline gives CDR1 SEHNR, CDR2 FQNEAQ (reference sequence). The CDR3 is made up of 15 amino acids. These data belong to a study of response to subunit inactivated influenza vaccine. TCRdb reanalysed the RT-PCR reads using MiXCR and keeps one entry per CDR3 protein. The sample holds 200,000 to 250,000 distinct CDR3 sequences, 10% to 15% seen once. Study-level points and caveats: The authors offered the suggestion that each seasonal influenza vaccination recruits few new T cells.

Source: non-naive T cells sorted from PBMCs, taken 14 days before vaccination. This TCR was recovered from a man aged 45-60 years who received an inactivated influenza vaccine. This chain links TRBV7-9 with TRBJ2-3; D is unresolved. CDR3 coding DNA: TGTGCCAGCAGCTTAGGGCAGCCTCGCACAGATACGCAGTATTTT. This translates into CASSLGQPRTDTQYF.